These T cell receptor beta chains were read from a single sample in a study of blood T cell repertoires in COVID-19. The table came from immunoSEQ multiplex PCR; TCRdb's copy has only in-frame clones and leaves some out. This sample has over 20,000 clones; around nine tenths occur once, and the top ten carry approximately 17%. Material: peripheral blood. Receptors originate from an older man with active COVID-19. Each CDR3 is given with its conserved first and last residue. The order of the fields is CDR3 DNA, CDR3 protein, clone size, J gene, V gene, D gene. D genes are given only for firm matches. Part of the rows lack a size; the others show once, few, many or a class for expanded clones.

CDR3nt: TGTGCCATCGAACAGGGATCCGGGGCCAACGTCCTGACTTTC; CDR3aa: CAIEQGSGANVLTF; abundance: -; j_gene: TRBJ2-6; v_gene: TRBV28; d_gene: -
CDR3nt: TGCGCCAGCAGCTTGGCGGGACAGCAAATAAGAAACTATGGCTACACCTTC; CDR3aa: CASSLAGQQIRNYGYTF; abundance: -; j_gene: TRBJ1-2; v_gene: TRBV5-1; d_gene: TRBD1
CDR3nt: TGTGCCAGCAGTTTTCGGCAGGGCAATGAGCAGTTCTTC; CDR3aa: CASSFRQGNEQFF; abundance: -; j_gene: TRBJ2-1; v_gene: TRBV12-3/TRBV12-4; d_gene: -
CDR3nt: TGTGCCAGCAGCCCGGCGGGGGCAGGGGCAGATACGCAGTATTTT; CDR3aa: CASSPAGAGADTQYF; abundance: once; j_gene: TRBJ2-3; v_gene: TRBV5-5; d_gene: -
CDR3nt: TGTGCCAGCAGTCGGGTAATAGCGGGACTTAATGAGCAGTTCTTC; CDR3aa: CASSRVIAGLNEQFF; abundance: -; j_gene: TRBJ2-1; v_gene: TRBV6-4; d_gene: TRBD2
CDR3nt: TGTGCCACCAGCTCCGAGGACAGGGCCGGCTACACCTTC; CDR3aa: CATSSEDRAGYTF; abundance: -; j_gene: TRBJ1-2; v_gene: TRBV15; d_gene: TRBD1
CDR3nt: TGTGCCAGCAGTGTTGGTAGACACTCCTACGAGCAGTACTTC; CDR3aa: CASSVGRHSYEQYF; abundance: -; j_gene: TRBJ2-7; v_gene: TRBV2; d_gene: -
CDR3nt: TGTGCCAGTAGTATAGGCTTTGGTCCCCACAGGGGAATATCTGGGGCCAACGTCCTGACTTTC; CDR3aa: CASSIGFGPHRGISGANVLTF; abundance: few; j_gene: TRBJ2-6; v_gene: TRBV19; d_gene: TRBD1
CDR3nt: TGTGCCAGCAGCCAAGGGGGGGTTCCTTTCTTT; CDR3aa: CASSQGGVPFF; abundance: -; j_gene: TRBJ1-1; v_gene: TRBV14; d_gene: -
CDR3nt: TGTGCCAGCAGCTTGGAACGGACTATCTATGGCTACACCTTC; CDR3aa: CASSLERTIYGYTF; abundance: -; j_gene: TRBJ1-2; v_gene: TRBV5-6; d_gene: -
CDR3nt: TGTGCCAGCAGTTACTCGACCGGACCGGGGGATGAAAAACTGTTTTTT; CDR3aa: CASSYSTGPGDEKLFF; abundance: -; j_gene: TRBJ1-4; v_gene: TRBV6-2/TRBV6-3; d_gene: -
CDR3nt: TGTGCCAGCAGCTTGTCAGACAGGGAAAGCTTGAACACTGAAGCTTTCTTT; CDR3aa: CASSLSDRESLNTEAFF; abundance: -; j_gene: TRBJ1-1; v_gene: TRBV5-6; d_gene: TRBD1
CDR3nt: TGTGCCAGCTCCCTCTATCGCTCTGGGGCCAACGTCCTGACTTTC; CDR3aa: CASSLYRSGANVLTF; abundance: -; j_gene: TRBJ2-6; v_gene: TRBV18; d_gene: -
CDR3nt: TGCGCCAGCAGCGCCAGGGGTAATGAGCAGTTCTTC; CDR3aa: CASSARGNEQFF; abundance: -; j_gene: TRBJ2-1; v_gene: TRBV5-1; d_gene: -
CDR3nt: TGTGCCAGCAGACCCGGGGCAGGGGCCTACGAGCAGTACTTC; CDR3aa: CASRPGAGAYEQYF; abundance: -; j_gene: TRBJ2-7; v_gene: TRBV5-4; d_gene: -
CDR3nt: TGTGCCAGCAGCTTAGGCCTAACAGAGACCCAGTACTTC; CDR3aa: CASSLGLTETQYF; abundance: -; j_gene: TRBJ2-5; v_gene: TRBV11-2; d_gene: -
CDR3nt: TGTGCCTGGATGGGGCCAGGGAACACCGGGGAGCTGTTTTTT; CDR3aa: CAWMGPGNTGELFF; abundance: -; j_gene: TRBJ2-2; v_gene: TRBV30; d_gene: -
CDR3nt: TGTGCCAGCAGTTTGGGGACAGGCCCTTACGAGCAGTACTTC; CDR3aa: CASSLGTGPYEQYF; abundance: -; j_gene: TRBJ2-7; v_gene: TRBV27; d_gene: TRBD1
CDR3nt: TGTGCCAGCAGCTTAGACACAGTATCCATTACCGGGGAGCTGTTTTTT; CDR3aa: CASSLDTVSITGELFF; abundance: -; j_gene: TRBJ2-2; v_gene: TRBV11-1; d_gene: -
CDR3nt: TGTGCCAGCAGGACAACGAGGGTGACCGGGGAGCTGTTTTTT; CDR3aa: CASRTTRVTGELFF; abundance: -; j_gene: TRBJ2-2; v_gene: TRBV6-5; d_gene: -
CDR3nt: TGTGCCAGCAGCTATCCGGGACAGTCTGGAGAAAAACTGTTTTTT; CDR3aa: CASSYPGQSGEKLFF; abundance: -; j_gene: TRBJ1-4; v_gene: TRBV2; d_gene: TRBD1
CDR3nt: TGTGCCAGTAGAAGAAGCGCCACAGAGACCCAGTACTTC; CDR3aa: CASRRSATETQYF; abundance: -; j_gene: TRBJ2-5; v_gene: TRBV19; d_gene: -